This TCR beta chain was retrieved from a study of regulatory T cells in long-lasting Graves disease (dated by TCRdb to the early 2020s). Notes on the research overall: Antithyroid drugs had been taken for less than 3 months by newly diagnosed Graves' disease patients. The study was registered as a clinical trial and conducted in China. A total of approximately 35 samples were covered by TCR sequencing, comprising approximately 13 persistent and around 20 newly diagnosed Graves' disease patients. Patients with persistent Graves' disease were compared with patients with newly diagnosed Graves' disease using TCR sequencing and RNA sequencing of peripheral blood.

V lost 7 bases and J lost 2 bases, and the count of bases not matched to a germline gene is 16. CDR3 length: 17 amino acids, cysteine to phenylalanine. Here the CDR3 DNA is all that survives: 51 bases in frame from base 1. CDR1 and CDR2 are drawn from the germline V gene: MNHEY, SVGEGT. The library was obtained by multiplex PCR. Sequenced using an Illumina HiSeq 4000. TCR beta libraries were built with iRepertoire HTBI primers and Arm-PCR amplification of CDR3 regions. Gel purification was performed on PCR products prior to sequencing. In the paper's pipeline: Gene usage analysis of CDR3 amino acid clonotypes used the roughly 60 TRBV and some 15 TRBJ segments found across samples. COPE and FqMerger were used to merge the filtered high-quality paired reads into contigs. BLAST was used to align contigs to IMGT TRBV, TRBD and TRBJ reference genes, with CDR3 defined following IMGT. Clonotypes above 0.1% frequency were classified as highly expanded clones. Repertoire diversity was measured by Shannon entropy, and V-J evenness by the Gini coefficient. A clonotype found in more than one individual was treated as public. TCRdb passed the public sequencing reads through fastp at Q25 and MiXCR, retaining productive beta sequences. When rows share a CDR3 protein, they turn into one entry using the most common DNA and genes. V and J calls and clone size were set by TCRdb, not the authors. This sample comprises hundreds of thousands of distinct CDR3 sequences, around 16% of them detected only once. Approximately 25% of the sample belongs to the ten largest clones.

The time point label on this specimen signifies: newly diagnosed GD, antithyroid drugs for less than 3 months. For both TCR sequencing and RNA sequencing, RNA was extracted from PBMCs using TRIzol. The diagnosis of Graves' disease followed American Thyroid Association guidelines. Patients for the study were recruited at an endocrinology department in Xi'an, China. Each patient gave roughly 8.4 milliliters of peripheral blood, collected in an EDTA anticoagulant tube. Ficoll Paque Plus density gradient separation was used to isolate PBMCs, and no further T cell sorting was done. RNA quality was checked with an Agilent 2100 Bioanalyzer and agarose gel, and concentration with a NanoDrop 2000. At least ten counts were recorded for this clonotype. This clone's antigen is unknown. Per-base quality was not reported, and no clone a single base away is much larger than it. The paper's findings and limits, for the study overall: Only the TCR beta chain was sequenced and analyzed. Persistent patients shared more public clonotypes among themselves (around 2,500) than newly diagnosed patients did (about 900). Compared with newly diagnosed patients, patients with persistent Graves' disease had lower TCR Shannon entropy and fewer highly expanded clones, which suggests clonal expansion. The authors noted that the small sample size was a limitation that may lower accuracy. Persistent disease showed preferential use of TRBV28, TRBJ1-2 and TRBJ2-5, whereas newly diagnosed disease favored TRBV20-1 and TRBJ2-1. The study examined only peripheral blood because the primary lesion, thyroid tissue, could not be accessed.

The sample also formed part of further work on T cells in Graves' hyperthyroidism and ophthalmopathy. The second source states: Stable Graves' hyperthyroidism was defined as no progression to ophthalmopathy during 18 months of follow-up. Hyperthyroidism patients were newly diagnosed, had a disease duration of under 2 months, and were aged 18 to 65 years. The study excluded patients with uncontrolled infections, other autoimmune diseases, pregnancy or lactation. Diagnoses were based on clinical symptoms, serum thyroxine and TRAb, thyroid ultrasound and orbital computed tomography. The TCR CDR3 was subjected to a first round of RT-PCR using the HTBI primer set and the Qiagen OneStep RT-PCR kit. Most expanded thyroid clonotypes (frequency above 0.001) were also found in blood, which suggests that blood repertoires may mirror thyroid immune responses. A model built on a 13 V-J signature distinguished ophthalmopathy from stable hyperthyroidism, reaching roughly 88% sensitivity and around 81% specificity in cross-validation and 80%/75% in testing. During validation, the model predicted progression to ophthalmopathy a median of approximately 6.5 months ahead of onset, with roughly 65% sensitivity and about 72% specificity. To identify distinguishing TCR V-J signatures, a discovery cohort of 90 to 100 patients was used, comprising some 43 with Graves' ophthalmopathy and under 60 with stable Graves' hyperthyroidism. An independent validation cohort of 18 to 20 hyperthyroidism patients and approximately 15 patients who later progressed to ophthalmopathy tested prospective prediction of ophthalmopathy. The 100 or so discovery patients were randomly split 7:3 into training and test sets. In addition, the study compared T-cell repertoires in thyroid tissue and in blood from a handful of Graves' hyperthyroidism patients. Once sampling was done, hyperthyroidism patients were given methimazole at a starting dose of 30 mg daily, whereas ophthalmopathy patients were given high-dose intravenous methylprednisolone. Libraries were constructed in a second round of multiplex PCR, after which size selection and purification were performed. Sequencing of the libraries was done on an Illumina HiSeq2000 using paired-end 100 bp reads. SOAPnuke was used to process the raw data, with reads discarded if the reads contained adapters or uncalled bases, had a mean Phred below 15, or lacked an exact constant-primer or identifier match. High-quality paired reads were merged with COPE v1.2.5, and unique nucleotide sequences were defined as clonotypes. MiTCR v1.1 was used to align the clonotypes against IMGT TRBV, TRBD and TRBJ reference segments. The analysis was restricted to V-J combinations with a frequency above 0.0001, which together covered 99% to 99.2% of the repertoires. A TCS score was defined as the ratio of F50 (clonal expansion) to E x V (chaos), with BLOSUM62-based TCRdist applied between CDR3 peptides within each V-J. Welch's t-statistics and random forest reduced some 510 V-J features to roughly 13, which were used in a naive Bayes classifier (R e1071). No statistical method was used to set the sample size in advance, and investigators knew the group allocation. The paper reports TCR Vbeta CDR3 sequencing of some 140 peripheral blood samples: around 45 ophthalmopathy, around 80 hyperthyroidism and around 17 progressor patients.

This TCR was recovered from a woman aged 35-65 years with Graves disease. Donor details come from another sample of the same person, matched by shared clones. The V gene is TRBV6-2 or TRBV6-3 and the J gene is TRBJ2-7, with 8 junctional bases fitting TRBD1. The sequenced sample was peripheral blood mononuclear cells (PBMCs), obtained at new diagnosis, from a patient treated with antithyroid drugs. The nucleotide sequence is given as TGTGCCAGCAACCACGTAGATGCGGGACAGGTTACCTACGAGCAGTACTTC. The translation is CASNHVDAGQVTYEQYF.